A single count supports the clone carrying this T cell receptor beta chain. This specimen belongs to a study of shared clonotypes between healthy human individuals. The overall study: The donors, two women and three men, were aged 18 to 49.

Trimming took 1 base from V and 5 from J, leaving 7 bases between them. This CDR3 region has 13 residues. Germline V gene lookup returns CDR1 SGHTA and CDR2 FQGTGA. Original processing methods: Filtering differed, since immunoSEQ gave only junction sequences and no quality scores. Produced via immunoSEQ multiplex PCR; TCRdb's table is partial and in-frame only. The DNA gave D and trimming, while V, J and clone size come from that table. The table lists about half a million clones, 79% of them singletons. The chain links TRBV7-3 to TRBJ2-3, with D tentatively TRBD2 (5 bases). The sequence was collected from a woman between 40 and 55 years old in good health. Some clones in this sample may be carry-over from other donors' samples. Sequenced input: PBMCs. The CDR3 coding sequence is TGTGCCAGCAGCTTAATTGCGGGAGATACGCAGTATTTT. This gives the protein CASSLIAGDTQYF.